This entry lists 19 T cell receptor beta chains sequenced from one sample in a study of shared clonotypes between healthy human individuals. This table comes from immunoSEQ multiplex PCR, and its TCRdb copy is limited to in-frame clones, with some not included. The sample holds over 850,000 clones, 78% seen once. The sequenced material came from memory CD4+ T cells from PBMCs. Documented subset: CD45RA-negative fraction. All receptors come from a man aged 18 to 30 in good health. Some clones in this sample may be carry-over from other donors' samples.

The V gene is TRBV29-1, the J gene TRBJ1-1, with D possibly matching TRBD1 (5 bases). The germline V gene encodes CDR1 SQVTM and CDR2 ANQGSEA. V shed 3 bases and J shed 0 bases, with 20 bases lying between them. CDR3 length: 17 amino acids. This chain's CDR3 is CSVEMHGGVRMNTEAFF. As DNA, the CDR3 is TGCAGCGTTGAGATGCACGGGGGGGTGAGGATGAACACTGAAGCTTTCTTT.

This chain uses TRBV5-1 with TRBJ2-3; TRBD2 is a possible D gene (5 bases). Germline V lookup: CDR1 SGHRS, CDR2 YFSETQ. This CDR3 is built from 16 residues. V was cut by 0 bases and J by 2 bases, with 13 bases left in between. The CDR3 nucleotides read TGCGCCAGCAGCTTGGCGACGGACTCTCTCACAGATACGCAGTATTTT. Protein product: CASSLATDSLTDTQYF.

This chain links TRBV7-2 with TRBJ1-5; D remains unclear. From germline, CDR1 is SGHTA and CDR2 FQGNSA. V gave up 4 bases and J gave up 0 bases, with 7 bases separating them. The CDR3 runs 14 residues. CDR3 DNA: TGTGCCAGCAGCTCTACAGCTAGCAATCAGCCCCAGCATTTT. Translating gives CASSSTASNQPQHF.

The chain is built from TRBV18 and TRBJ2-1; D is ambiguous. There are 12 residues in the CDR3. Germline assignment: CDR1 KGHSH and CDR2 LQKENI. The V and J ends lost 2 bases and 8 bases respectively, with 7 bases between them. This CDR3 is CASSPMVDEQFF. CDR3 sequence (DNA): TGTGCCAGCTCACCAATGGTGGATGAGCAGTTCTTC.

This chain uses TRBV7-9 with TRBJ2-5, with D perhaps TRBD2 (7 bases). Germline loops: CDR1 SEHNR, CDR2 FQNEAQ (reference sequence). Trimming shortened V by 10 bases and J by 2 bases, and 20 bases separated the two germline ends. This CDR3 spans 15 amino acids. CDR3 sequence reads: CATGEGTRGQETQYF. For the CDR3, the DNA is TGTGCCACAGGGGAGGGAACGAGGGGGCAAGAGACCCAGTACTTC.

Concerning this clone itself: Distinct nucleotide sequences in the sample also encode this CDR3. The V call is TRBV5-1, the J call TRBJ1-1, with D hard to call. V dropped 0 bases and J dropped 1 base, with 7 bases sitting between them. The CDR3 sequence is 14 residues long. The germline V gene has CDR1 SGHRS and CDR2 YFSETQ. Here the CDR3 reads CASSLVGGNTEAFF. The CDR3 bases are TGCGCCAGCAGCTTGGTCGGCGGGAACACTGAAGCTTTCTTT.

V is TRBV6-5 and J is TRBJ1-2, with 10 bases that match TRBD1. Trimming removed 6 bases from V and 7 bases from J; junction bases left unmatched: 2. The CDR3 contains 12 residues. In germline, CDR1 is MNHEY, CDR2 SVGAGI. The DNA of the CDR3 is TGTGCCAGCAGACGGGACAGGGGTGGCTACACCTTC. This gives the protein CASRRDRGGYTF.

The CDR3 bases are TGCGCCAGCAGCTTGCCGGCGGACAGGGTTGAGACCTACGAGCAGTACTTC. Translation gives CASSLPADRVETYEQYF. The chain recombines TRBV5-1 with TRBJ2-7; TRBD1 aligns across 8 bases. Germline CDR1 and CDR2: SGHRS and YFSETQ. The CDR3 is 17 residues long. Trimming cost V 1 base and J 2 bases; bases outside gene matches: 11. Combining the CDR3 with reference TRBV5-1 and TRBJ2-7 gives the whole variable domain KAGVTQTPRYLIKTRGQQVTLSCSPISGHRSVSWYQQTPGQGLQFLFEYFSETQRNKGNFPGRFSGRQFSNSRSEMNVSTLELGDSALYLCASSLPADRVETYEQYFGPGTRLTVT.

The CDR3 DNA follows: TGTGCCAGCAGTCCGAGACAGGTATCAGATACGCAGTATTTT. It codes for CASSPRQVSDTQYF. This sequence joins TRBV2 and TRBJ2-3; tentatively, D is TRBD1 (6 bases). The germline V gene encodes CDR1 SNHLY and CDR2 FYNNEI. The ends were cut back, 5 bases at V and 4 bases at J, with 13 bases in the middle. The CDR3 length is 14 residues.

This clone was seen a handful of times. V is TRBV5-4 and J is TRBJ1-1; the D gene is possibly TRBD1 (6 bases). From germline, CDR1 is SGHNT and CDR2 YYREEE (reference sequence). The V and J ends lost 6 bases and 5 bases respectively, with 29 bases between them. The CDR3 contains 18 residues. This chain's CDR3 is CASTRQGGQVGRGTEAFF. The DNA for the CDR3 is TGTGCCAGCACTAGACAAGGGGGTCAGGTGGGGCGAGGGACTGAAGCTTTCTTT. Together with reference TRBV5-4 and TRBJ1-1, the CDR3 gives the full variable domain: ETGVTQSPTHLIKTRGQQVTLRCSSQSGHNTVSWYQQALGQGPQFIFQYYREEENGRGNFPPRFSGLQFPNYSSELNVNALELDDSALYLCASTRQGGQVGRGTEAFFGQGTRLTVV.

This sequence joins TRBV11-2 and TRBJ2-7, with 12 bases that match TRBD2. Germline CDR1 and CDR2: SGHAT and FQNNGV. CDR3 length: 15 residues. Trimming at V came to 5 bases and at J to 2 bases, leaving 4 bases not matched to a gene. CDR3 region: CASSPLAGGPYEQYF. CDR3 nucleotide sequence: TGTGCCAGCAGCCCACTAGCGGGAGGTCCCTACGAGCAGTACTTC. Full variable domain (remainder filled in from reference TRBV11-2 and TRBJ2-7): EAGVAQSPRYKIIEKRQSVAFWCNPISGHATLYWYQQILGQGPKLLIQFQNNGVVDDSQLPKDRFSAERLKGVDSTLKIQPAKLEDSAVYLCASSPLAGGPYEQYFGPGTRLTVT.

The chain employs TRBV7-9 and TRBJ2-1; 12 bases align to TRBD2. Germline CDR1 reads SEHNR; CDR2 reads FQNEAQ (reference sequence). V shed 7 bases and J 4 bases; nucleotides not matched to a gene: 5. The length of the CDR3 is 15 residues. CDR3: CASILAGGPYNEQFF. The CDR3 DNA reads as TGTGCCAGCATCCTAGCGGGAGGGCCATACAATGAGCAGTTCTTC. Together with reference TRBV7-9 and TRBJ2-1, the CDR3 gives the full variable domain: DTGVSQNPRHKITKRGQNVTFRCDPISEHNRLYWYRQTLGQGPEFLTYFQNEAQLEKSRLLSDRFSAERPKGSFSTLEIQRTEQGDSAMYLCASILAGGPYNEQFFGPGTRLTVL.

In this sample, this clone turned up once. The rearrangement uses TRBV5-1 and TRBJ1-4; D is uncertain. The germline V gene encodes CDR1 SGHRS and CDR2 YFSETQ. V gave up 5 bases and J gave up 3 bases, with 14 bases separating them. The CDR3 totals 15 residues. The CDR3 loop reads CASRYGLSANEKLFF. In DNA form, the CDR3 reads TGCGCCAGCAGGTATGGTCTCTCGGCTAATGAAAAACTGTTTTTT.

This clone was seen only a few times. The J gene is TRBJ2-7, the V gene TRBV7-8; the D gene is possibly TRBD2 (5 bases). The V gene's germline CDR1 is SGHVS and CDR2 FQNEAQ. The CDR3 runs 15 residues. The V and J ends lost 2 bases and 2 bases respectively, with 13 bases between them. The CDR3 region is CASSLIRGETYEQYF. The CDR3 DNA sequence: TGTGCCAGCAGCTTAATCCGGGGTGAGACCTACGAGCAGTACTTC.

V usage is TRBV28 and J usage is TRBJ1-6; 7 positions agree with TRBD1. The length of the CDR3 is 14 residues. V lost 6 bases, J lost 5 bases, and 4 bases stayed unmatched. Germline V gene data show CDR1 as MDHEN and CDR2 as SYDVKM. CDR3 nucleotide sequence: TGTGCCAGCAGCAAAGGGACAGATAATTCACCCCTCCACTTT. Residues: CASSKGTDNSPLHF.

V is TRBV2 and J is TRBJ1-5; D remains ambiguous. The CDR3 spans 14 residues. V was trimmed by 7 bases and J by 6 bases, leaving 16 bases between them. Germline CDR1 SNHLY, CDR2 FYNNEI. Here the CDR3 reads CASNPTPLIQPQHF. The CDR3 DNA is TGTGCCAGCAATCCCACCCCTTTGATTCAGCCCCAGCATTTT.

CDR3: CASSSAYNEQFF. CDR3 nucleotides: TGTGCCAGCAGTTCAGCCTACAATGAGCAGTTCTTC. The chain uses TRBV28 and TRBJ2-1, with no clear D. The ends were cut back, 4 bases at V and 2 bases at J, with 3 bases in the middle. Germline CDR1 reads MDHEN; CDR2 reads SYDVKM. The CDR3 runs 12 residues. The full variable domain, in which reference TRBV28 and TRBJ2-1 provide the parts outside the CDR3, is DVKVTQSSRYLVKRTGEKVFLECVQDMDHENMFWYRQDPGLGLRLIYFSYDVKMKEKGDIPEGYSVSREKKERFSLILESASTNQTSMYLCASSSAYNEQFFGPGTRLTVL.

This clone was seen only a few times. This chain's CDR3 is CASSLEAYTEAFF. Written as DNA, the CDR3 is TGTGCCAGCAGCTTAGAGGCCTACACTGAAGCTTTCTTT. V gene TRBV7-2 combines with J gene TRBJ1-1, with unresolved D. V dropped 1 base and J dropped 3 bases, with 6 bases sitting between them. The CDR3 covers 13 residues. Looked up from germline, CDR1 is SGHTA and CDR2 is FQGNSA.

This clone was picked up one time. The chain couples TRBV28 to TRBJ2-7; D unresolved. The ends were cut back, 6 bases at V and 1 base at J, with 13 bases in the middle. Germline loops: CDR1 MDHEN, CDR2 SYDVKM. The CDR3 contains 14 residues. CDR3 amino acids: CASRTTYPSYEQYF. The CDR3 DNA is TGTGCCAGCAGGACGACATATCCTTCCTACGAGCAGTACTTC. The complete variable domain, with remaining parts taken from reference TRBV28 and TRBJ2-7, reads DVKVTQSSRYLVKRTGEKVFLECVQDMDHENMFWYRQDPGLGLRLIYFSYDVKMKEKGDIPEGYSVSREKKERFSLILESASTNQTSMYLCASRTTYPSYEQYFGPGTRLTVT.